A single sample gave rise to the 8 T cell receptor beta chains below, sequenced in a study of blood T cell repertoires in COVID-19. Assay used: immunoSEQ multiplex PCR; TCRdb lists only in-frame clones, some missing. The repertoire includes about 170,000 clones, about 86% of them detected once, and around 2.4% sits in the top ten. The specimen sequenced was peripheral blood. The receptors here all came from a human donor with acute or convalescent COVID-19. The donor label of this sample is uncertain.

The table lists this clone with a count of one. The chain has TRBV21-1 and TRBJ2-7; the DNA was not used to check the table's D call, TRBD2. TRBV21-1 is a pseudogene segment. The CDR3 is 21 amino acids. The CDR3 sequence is CASSKDGSGQGLAGGNYEQYF. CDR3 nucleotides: TGTGCCAGCAGCAAAGATGGTTCAGGACAGGGACTAGCGGGAGGGAACTACGAGCAGTACTTC.

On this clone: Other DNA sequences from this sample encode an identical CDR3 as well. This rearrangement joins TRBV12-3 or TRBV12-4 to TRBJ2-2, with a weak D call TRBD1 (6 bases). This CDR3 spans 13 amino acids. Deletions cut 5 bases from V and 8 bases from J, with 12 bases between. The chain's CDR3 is CASSPTRGGELFF. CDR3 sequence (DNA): TGTGCCAGCAGTCCTACCAGGGGAGGGGAGCTGTTTTTT.

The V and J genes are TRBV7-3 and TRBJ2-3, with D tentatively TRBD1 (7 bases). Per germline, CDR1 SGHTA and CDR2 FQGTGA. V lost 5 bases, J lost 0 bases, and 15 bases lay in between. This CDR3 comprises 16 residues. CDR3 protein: CASSLGAGQSTDTQYF. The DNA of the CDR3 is TGTGCCAGCAGCCTAGGGGCGGGACAGAGCACAGATACGCAGTATTTT.

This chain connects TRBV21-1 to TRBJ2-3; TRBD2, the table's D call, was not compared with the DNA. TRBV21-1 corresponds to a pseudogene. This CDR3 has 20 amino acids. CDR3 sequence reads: CASSKVPRGRSSSSTDTQYF. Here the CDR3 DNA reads TGTGCCAGCAGCAAAGTGCCCCGCGGGCGTAGCAGCTCTAGCACAGATACGCAGTATTTT.

This CDR3 reads CAISNGQGGAFF. The CDR3 DNA follows: TGTGCCATCAGTAACGGACAGGGCGGAGCTTTCTTT. The genes are TRBV10-3 and TRBJ1-1, with 8 nucleotides matching TRBD1. CDR3 length: 12 amino acids. The trim removed 5 bases at V and 10 bases at J, leaving 6 bases unmatched. Germline V gene data show CDR1 as ENHRY and CDR2 as SYGVKD.

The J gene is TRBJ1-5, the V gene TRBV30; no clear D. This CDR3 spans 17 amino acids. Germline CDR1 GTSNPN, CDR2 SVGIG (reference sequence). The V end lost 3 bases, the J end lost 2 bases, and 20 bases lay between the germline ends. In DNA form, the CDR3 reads TGTGCCTGGAGCGCGGCCCCCCGACCAGCAGGCAATCAGCCCCAGCATTTT. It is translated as CAWSAAPRPAGNQPQHF. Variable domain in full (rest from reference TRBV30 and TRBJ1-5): SQTIHQWPATLVQPVGSPLSLECTVEGTSNPNLYWYRQAAGRGLQLLFYSVGIGQISSEVPQNLSASRPQDRQFILSSKKLLLSDSGFYLCAWSAAPRPAGNQPQHFGDGTRLSIL.

Here the CDR3 DNA reads TGTGCCAGCTCACCGGCTAGCGGGGGGGCACATGAGCAGTTCTTC. It is translated as CASSPASGGAHEQFF. The chain has TRBV18 and TRBJ2-1; 12 positions agree with TRBD2. The CDR3 consists of 15 residues. The V and J ends lost 3 bases and 8 bases, in that order; junction bases with no gene match: 5. CDR1 KGHSH and CDR2 LQKENI come from the germline V gene.

The DNA of the CDR3 is TGTGCCAGTAGTATGGGCCCCCGGCTTGGCTACACCTTC. It is translated as CASSMGPRLGYTF. The chain uses TRBV19 and TRBJ1-2, with D uncertain. V was trimmed by 3 bases and J by 7 bases, leaving 12 bases between them. This CDR3 comprises 13 residues. Germline values: CDR1 LNHDA, CDR2 SQIVND (reference sequence).